This T cell receptor (beta chain) came from a study of blood T cell repertoires in COVID-19. On the study more broadly: Acute-phase and convalescent COVID-19 samples originated in the United States, Italy and Spain. PBMCs, B-cell-depleted T cells, or T cells were the source of the cDNA or gDNA that made up the material.

Germline V gives CDR1 SEHNR, CDR2 FQNEAQ (reference sequence). CDR3 size: 14 residues. Trimming shortened V by 5 bases and J by 0 bases, and 10 bases separated the two germline ends. Authors' methods: Amplifying reference gene primers gave estimates of nucleated cell counts. Profiled with immunoSEQ multiplex PCR; TCRdb holds only in-frame clones, not every one. V and J calls and clone size are copied from that table; D and trimming were computed from the DNA. The sample holds around 700,000 clones, 75% to 90% seen once. V and J are TRBV7-9 and TRBJ1-1, with a tentative D call TRBD1 (6 bases). The receptor's source is a woman aged 18-30 years with acute or convalescent COVID-19. What was sequenced was peripheral blood. The chain's CDR3 is CASSPRTVNTEAFF. The DNA for the CDR3 is TGTGCCAGCAGCCCGAGGACAGTGAACACTGAAGCTTTCTTT.